This T cell receptor beta chain was sequenced during a study of control samples from healthy donors and cancer patients (dated by TCRdb to the early 2020s). Library construction relied on the immunoSEQ multiplex PCR assay. TCRdb took over this immuneACCESS table, retaining in-frame rearrangements with V and J assigned. Such tables are incomplete; in checked studies, under half of the missing clones stem from an unresolved V gene, and the remainder is unexplained. This sample holds 140,000 or so clones; roughly 90% were observed only once. In total, the top ten clones hold more than 4% of the sample. To note about this clone: Which antigen it targets is not known. No base quality values were provided; no much bigger clone lies one nucleotide off.

The germline V gene (reference sequence) provides CDR1 LGHDT and CDR2 YNNKEL. Inclusive of the bounding cysteine and phenylalanine, the CDR3 is 14 residues long. Solely the CDR3 DNA is kept, with 42 bases framed from the first base. V was cut back by 0 bases and J by 5 bases, leaving a gap of 10 bases between them. Recombination linked TRBV3-1 (or the pseudogene TRBV3-2) to TRBJ1-1; the D gene cannot be resolved reliably. Sequencing input: blood. The sequence came from a man aged 25 to 40 in good health. The CDR3 protein sequence reads: CASSQDWTGTEAFF. The sequenced DNA is TGTGCCAGCAGCCAAGATTGGACGGGGACTGAAGCTTTCTTT.